Listed below are T cell receptor beta chains from one sample, sequenced in a study of radiotherapy plus CTLA-4 blockade in lung cancer. Produced via immunoSEQ multiplex PCR; TCRdb's table is partial and in-frame only. The sample includes 80,000 or so clones, roughly four fifths seen only once; the top ten take about 0.79%. The source material was peripheral blood, sampled from a patient treated with radiotherapy plus ipilimumab. The receptors derive from a human donor with non-small cell lung cancer who had stable disease on radiotherapy plus ipilimumab. The CDR3 runs from the conserved cysteine through the conserved F or W. D genes are given only for firm matches. Clone size is given for some rows only: seen once, a few or many times, or a class if the clone is expanded.

DNA: TGTGCCAGCAGTTATTCCCCAGCGGACACCGGGGAGCTGTTTTTT; CDR3: CASSYSPADTGELFF; V: TRBV6-6; J: TRBJ2-2; size: once; D: .; length: 15
DNA: TGTGCCAGCAGCGTAGATGAGGGCGTGTGGACCTTC; CDR3: CASSVDEGVWTF; V: TRBV9; J: TRBJ1-2; size: .; D: .; length: 12
DNA: TGTGCCAGCAGTGAACCTACAACTTATAATTCACCCCTCCACTTT; CDR3: CASSEPTTYNSPLHF; V: TRBV6-1; J: TRBJ1-6; size: few; D: .; length: 15
DNA: TGTGCCAGCAGCACAGACAGGGCCTATAATTCACCCCTCCACTTT; CDR3: CASSTDRAYNSPLHF; V: TRBV6-6; J: TRBJ1-6; size: once; D: TRBD1; length: 15
DNA: TGCGCCAGCAGCCGGGGACTAGCGGCCTTCTCCTACGAGCAGTACTTC; CDR3: CASSRGLAAFSYEQYF; V: TRBV5-1; J: TRBJ2-7; size: .; D: TRBD2; length: 16
DNA: TGTGCCAGCAGTTTGTTTGCAGATAATCAGCCCCAGCATTTT; CDR3: CASSLFADNQPQHF; V: TRBV27; J: TRBJ1-5; size: .; D: .; length: 14
DNA: TGTGCCAGCAGCCCGGATAGGACAGGGAACACCGGGGAGCTGTTTTTT; CDR3: CASSPDRTGNTGELFF; V: TRBV5-4; J: TRBJ2-2; size: .; D: TRBD1; length: 16
DNA: TGTGCCACAGGCAGGGCAGGGTACAAAAATCAGCCCCAGCATTTT; CDR3: CATGRAGYKNQPQHF; V: TRBV6-1; J: TRBJ1-5; size: .; D: .; length: 15
DNA: TGTGCCAGCAGCTTGGGGAGCGGGAGACTGAATGAGCAGTTCTTC; CDR3: CASSLGSGRLNEQFF; V: TRBV7-9; J: TRBJ2-1; size: .; D: TRBD2; length: 15
DNA: TGTGCCAGCAGCCGGACTAGTCTTAACACCGGGGAGCTGTTTTTT; CDR3: CASSRTSLNTGELFF; V: TRBV9; J: TRBJ2-2; size: .; D: TRBD2; length: 15
DNA: TGTGCCAGCAGAAAGGACAGGGGCAATCAGCCCCAGCATTTT; CDR3: CASRKDRGNQPQHF; V: TRBV28; J: TRBJ1-5; size: .; D: TRBD1; length: 14
DNA: TGTGCCAGTAGTATCTGGGTTAATGAAAAACTGTTTTTT; CDR3: CASSIWVNEKLFF; V: TRBV19; J: TRBJ1-4; size: .; D: .; length: 13
DNA: TGTGCCAGCAGCGCCACTAGCGGGGGGGCCTACGAGCAGTACTTC; CDR3: CASSATSGGAYEQYF; V: TRBV6-5; J: TRBJ2-7; size: once; D: TRBD2; length: 15
DNA: TGTGCCAGTGACAGGGGAATTTTAAGCTCCTACAATGAGCAGTTCTTC; CDR3: CASDRGILSSYNEQFF; V: TRBV5-5; J: TRBJ2-1; size: .; D: TRBD1; length: 16
DNA: TGCGCCAGCAGTGACCTTCGGACTAGCGGACAAAGGGAGCAGTTCTTC; CDR3: CASSDLRTSGQREQFF; V: TRBV10-1; J: TRBJ2-1; size: .; D: TRBD2; length: 16
DNA: TGTGCCAGCAAAGGCGGGGGTTCCTATGGCTACACCTTC; CDR3: CASKGGGSYGYTF; V: TRBV2; J: TRBJ1-2; size: .; D: .; length: 13
DNA: TGTGCCAGCAGTTTACAAGGGAAACTTGGAAACACCATATATTTT; CDR3: CASSLQGKLGNTIYF; V: TRBV28; J: TRBJ1-3; size: .; D: .; length: 15
DNA: TGTGCCAGCAGCGCCGGACAGAGCTCCTACAATGAGCAGTTCTTC; CDR3: CASSAGQSSYNEQFF; V: TRBV9; J: TRBJ2-1; size: .; D: .; length: 15
DNA: TGTGCCAGCAGTGCTAGACGGCTTAATGAAAAACTGTTTTTT; CDR3: CASSARRLNEKLFF; V: TRBV2; J: TRBJ1-4; size: few; D: .; length: 14
DNA: TGTGCCAGCAGCTTAGGGGGCCTGGCCTTAGAGCAGTTCTTC; CDR3: CASSLGGLALEQFF; V: TRBV11-1; J: TRBJ2-1; size: .; D: .; length: 14
DNA: TGTGCCAGTAGTATACTCCTTCCCGAGGCCAATCAGCCCCAGCATTTT; CDR3: CASSILLPEANQPQHF; V: TRBV19; J: TRBJ1-5; size: .; D: .; length: 16
DNA: TGTGCCAGCAGCTTAGCGTTGGCAGGGGGTGGAAACACCATATATTTT; CDR3: CASSLALAGGGNTIYF; V: TRBV7-8; J: TRBJ1-3; size: .; D: TRBD1; length: 16
DNA: TGTGCCAGCAGTGATCCCGGACAGGGAAGGGTGTGGAACACTGAAGCTTTCTTT; CDR3: CASSDPGQGRVWNTEAFF; V: TRBV6-1; J: TRBJ1-1; size: once; D: TRBD1; length: 18
DNA: TGTGCCAGCAGCCAAGTGGGCCTCCAAGAGACCCAGTACTTC; CDR3: CASSQVGLQETQYF; V: TRBV4-2; J: TRBJ2-5; size: .; D: .; length: 14
DNA: TGTGCCAGCAGTGACGGTAGGGGCTCTGGGGCCAACGTCCTGACTTTC; CDR3: CASSDGRGSGANVLTF; V: TRBV6-4; J: TRBJ2-6; size: .; D: .; length: 16
DNA: TGTGCCAGCGGCCCGGGGCAGTATTTT; CDR3: CASGPGQYF; V: TRBV28; J: TRBJ2-3; size: few; D: .; length: 9
DNA: TGTGCCAGCAGCCACTCTGGAGATGAAAAACTGTTTTTT; CDR3: CASSHSGDEKLFF; V: TRBV16; J: TRBJ1-4; size: .; D: .; length: 13
DNA: TGTGCCAGCAGTCGCCCCGGGCAATCGTCGGTCTTGCAGTACTTC; CDR3: CASSRPGQSSVLQYF; V: TRBV14; J: TRBJ2-7; size: .; D: .; length: 15
DNA: TGTGCCAGCAGCTTAAGCGGGAGTTTCCCAGATACGCAGTATTTT; CDR3: CASSLSGSFPDTQYF; V: TRBV5-4; J: TRBJ2-3; size: .; D: TRBD2; length: 15
DNA: TGTGCCAGCAGCCACACAGGGCCCGGGCAGCCCCAGCATTTT; CDR3: CASSHTGPGQPQHF; V: TRBV6-1; J: TRBJ1-5; size: once; D: .; length: 14
DNA: TGTGCCAGCAGCGGTTGGGGGACCTACAATGAGCAGTTCTTC; CDR3: CASSGWGTYNEQFF; V: TRBV5-6; J: TRBJ2-1; size: .; D: .; length: 14
DNA: TGCGCCAGCAGCTTGAATGAAAAACTGTTTTTT; CDR3: CASSLNEKLFF; V: TRBV5-1; J: TRBJ1-4; size: few; D: .; length: 11
DNA: TGTGCCAGCAGCTTAATCGCAGTCCGCACTGAAGCTTTCTTT; CDR3: CASSLIAVRTEAFF; V: TRBV7-3; J: TRBJ1-1; size: .; D: .; length: 14
DNA: TGTGCCATCCTAAGGACTATTCGCACAGATACGCAGTATTTT; CDR3: CAILRTIRTDTQYF; V: TRBV2; J: TRBJ2-3; size: .; D: .; length: 14
DNA: TGTGCCAGCTCAGCGACAGTAAACAATGAGCAGTTCTTC; CDR3: CASSATVNNEQFF; V: TRBV18; J: TRBJ2-1; size: .; D: .; length: 13
DNA: TGCAGCGTTGTGGCAGACTCTGGAAACACCATATATTTT; CDR3: CSVVADSGNTIYF; V: TRBV29-1; J: TRBJ1-3; size: .; D: .; length: 13
DNA: TGTGCCAGCTCGCGACAGGGGGACGGCGGCTACACCTTC; CDR3: CASSRQGDGGYTF; V: TRBV18; J: TRBJ1-2; size: .; D: TRBD1; length: 13
DNA: TGCAGTGCTAGAGGCCCCGGGGAGCTGTTTTTT; CDR3: CSARGPGELFF; V: TRBV20-1; J: TRBJ2-2; size: .; D: .; length: 11
DNA: TGCAGTGCCTTACAAGAGACCCAGTACTTC; CDR3: CSALQETQYF; V: TRBV20-1; J: TRBJ2-5; size: .; D: .; length: 10
DNA: TGTGCCAGCAGCAAAGTAGGGGGATGGGAAAAACTGTTTTTT; CDR3: CASSKVGGWEKLFF; V: TRBV21-1; J: TRBJ1-4; size: .; D: .; length: 14
DNA: TGTGCCAGCAGCTTATACAGTTTAGACGGGAACACTGAAGCTTTCTTT; CDR3: CASSLYSLDGNTEAFF; V: TRBV11-1; J: TRBJ1-1; size: .; D: .; length: 16
DNA: TGTGCCAGCAGCCCAGGACAGGGACCCCTGAAAAACATTCAGTACTTC; CDR3: CASSPGQGPLKNIQYF; V: TRBV7-3; J: TRBJ2-4; size: .; D: TRBD1; length: 16
DNA: TGTGCCAGCAGCTTGGGGAGCGGGCAGCAGTACTTC; CDR3: CASSLGSGQQYF; V: TRBV7-9; J: TRBJ2-7; size: .; D: .; length: 12